This T cell receptor beta chain was found in a study of cytotoxic CD8 clonotypes in ibrutinib-treated CLL. Study in general: The patient breakdown showed 10 to 12 relapsed/refractory and under 16 treatment-naive cases, with under 18 IGHV unmutated. Regarding the study as a whole: Clonality measured at baseline exceeded age-matched healthy donors, tracking circulating CD8+ T-cell counts.

Genomic DNA (roughly 1.9 micrograms) was obtained from cryopreserved PBMCs for construction of TCR beta libraries. V was shortened by 2 bases and J by 1 base, with 7 bases between the two germline ends. The germline V gene encodes CDR1 KGHSH and CDR2 LQKENI. The CDR3 covers 14 residues. On this clone itself: What it binds is not known.

This table comes from immunoSEQ multiplex PCR, and its TCRdb copy is limited to in-frame clones, with some not included. The sample carries roughly 58,000 clones, 50% to 65% recorded once. The input for sequencing was PBMCs, taken at disease progression, from a patient treated with ibrutinib. The J gene is TRBJ2-3, the V gene TRBV18; no firm D call. This clonotype was obtained from a human donor with chronic lymphocytic leukemia. The CDR3 DNA reads as TGTGCCAGCTCACCAGGGCAGGGCACAGATACGCAGTATTTT. Translating gives CASSPGQGTDTQYF.